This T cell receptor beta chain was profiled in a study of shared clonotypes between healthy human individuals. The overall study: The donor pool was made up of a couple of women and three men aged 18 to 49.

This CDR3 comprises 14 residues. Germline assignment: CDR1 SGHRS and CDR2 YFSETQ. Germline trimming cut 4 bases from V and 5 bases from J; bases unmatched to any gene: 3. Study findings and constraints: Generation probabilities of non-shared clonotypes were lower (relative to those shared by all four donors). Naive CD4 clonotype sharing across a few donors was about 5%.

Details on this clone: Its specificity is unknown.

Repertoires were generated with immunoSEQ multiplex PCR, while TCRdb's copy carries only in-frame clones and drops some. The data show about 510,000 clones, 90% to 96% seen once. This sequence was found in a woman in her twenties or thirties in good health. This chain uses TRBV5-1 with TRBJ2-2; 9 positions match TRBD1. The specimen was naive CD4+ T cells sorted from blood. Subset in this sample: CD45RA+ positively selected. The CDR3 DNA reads TGCGCCAGCAGCCCCGGGACAGGGACCGGGGAGCTGTTTTTT. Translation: CASSPGTGTGELFF. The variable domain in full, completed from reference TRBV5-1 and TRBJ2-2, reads KAGVTQTPRYLIKTRGQQVTLSCSPISGHRSVSWYQQTPGQGLQFLFEYFSETQRNKGNFPGRFSGRQFSNSRSEMNVSTLELGDSALYLCASSPGTGTGELFFGEGSRLTVL.